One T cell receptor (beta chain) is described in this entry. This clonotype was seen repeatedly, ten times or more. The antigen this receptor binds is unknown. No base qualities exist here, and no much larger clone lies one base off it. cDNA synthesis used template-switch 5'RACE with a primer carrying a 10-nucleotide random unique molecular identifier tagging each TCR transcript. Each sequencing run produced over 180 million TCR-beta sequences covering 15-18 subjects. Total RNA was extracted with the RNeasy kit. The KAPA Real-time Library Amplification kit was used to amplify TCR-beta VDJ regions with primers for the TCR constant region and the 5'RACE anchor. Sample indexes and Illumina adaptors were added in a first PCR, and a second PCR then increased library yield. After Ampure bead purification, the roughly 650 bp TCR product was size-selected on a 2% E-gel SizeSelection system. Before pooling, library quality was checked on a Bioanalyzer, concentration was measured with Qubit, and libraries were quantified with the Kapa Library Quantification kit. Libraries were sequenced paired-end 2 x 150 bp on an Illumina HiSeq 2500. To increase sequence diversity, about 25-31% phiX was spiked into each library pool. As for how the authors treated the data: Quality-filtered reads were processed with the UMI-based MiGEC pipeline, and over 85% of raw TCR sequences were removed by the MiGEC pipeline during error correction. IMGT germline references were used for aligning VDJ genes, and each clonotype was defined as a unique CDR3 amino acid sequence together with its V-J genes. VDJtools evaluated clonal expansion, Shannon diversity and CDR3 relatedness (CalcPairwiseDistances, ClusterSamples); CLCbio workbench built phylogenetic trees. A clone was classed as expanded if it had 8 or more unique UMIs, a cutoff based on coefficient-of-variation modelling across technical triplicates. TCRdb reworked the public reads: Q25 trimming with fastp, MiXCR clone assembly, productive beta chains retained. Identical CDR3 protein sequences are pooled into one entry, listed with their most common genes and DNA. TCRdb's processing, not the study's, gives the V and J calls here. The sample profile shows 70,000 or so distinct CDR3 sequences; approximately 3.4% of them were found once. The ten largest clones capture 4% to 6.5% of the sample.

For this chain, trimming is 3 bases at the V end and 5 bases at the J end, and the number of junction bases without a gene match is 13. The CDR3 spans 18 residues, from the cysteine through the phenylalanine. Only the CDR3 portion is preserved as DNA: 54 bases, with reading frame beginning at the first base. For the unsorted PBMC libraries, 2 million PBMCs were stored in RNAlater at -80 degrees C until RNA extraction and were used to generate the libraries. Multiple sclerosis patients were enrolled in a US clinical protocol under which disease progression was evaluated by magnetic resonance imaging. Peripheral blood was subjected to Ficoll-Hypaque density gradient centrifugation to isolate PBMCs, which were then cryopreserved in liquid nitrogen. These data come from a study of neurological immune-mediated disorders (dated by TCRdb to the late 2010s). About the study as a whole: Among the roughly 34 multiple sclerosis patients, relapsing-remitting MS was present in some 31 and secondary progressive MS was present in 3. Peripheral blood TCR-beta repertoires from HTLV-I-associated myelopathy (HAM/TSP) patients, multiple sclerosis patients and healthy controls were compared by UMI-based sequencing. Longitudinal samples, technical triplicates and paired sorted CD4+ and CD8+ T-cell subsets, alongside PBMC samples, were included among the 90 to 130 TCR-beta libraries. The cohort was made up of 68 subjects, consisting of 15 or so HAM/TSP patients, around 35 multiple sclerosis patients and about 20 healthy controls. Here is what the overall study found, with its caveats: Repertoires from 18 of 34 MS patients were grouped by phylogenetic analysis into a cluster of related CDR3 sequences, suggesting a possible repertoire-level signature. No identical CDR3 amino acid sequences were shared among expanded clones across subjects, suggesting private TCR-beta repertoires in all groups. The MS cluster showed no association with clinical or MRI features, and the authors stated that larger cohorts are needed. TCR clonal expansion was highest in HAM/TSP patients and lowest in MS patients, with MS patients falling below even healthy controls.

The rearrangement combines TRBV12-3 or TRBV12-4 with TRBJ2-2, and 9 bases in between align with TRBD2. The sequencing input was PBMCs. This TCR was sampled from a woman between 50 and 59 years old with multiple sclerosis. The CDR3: CASSFVLAGGRDTGELFF. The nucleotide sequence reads TGTGCCAGCAGTTTTGTATTGGCGGGGGGGCGGGATACCGGGGAGCTGTTTTTT.